This T cell receptor (beta chain) was observed in a study of shared clonotypes between healthy human individuals. General study findings and limits: Blood was the sole source, and tissue repertoires probably differ.

Measured with immunoSEQ multiplex PCR; TCRdb has only the in-frame clones, and not every one. Found here are 330,000 or so clones, less than 85% of them singletons; the top ten hold 10%. The germline V and J ends were trimmed by 5 bases and 5 bases, with 22 bases remaining between them. Per germline, CDR1 MDHEN and CDR2 SYDVKM. The CDR3 covers 18 residues. CD4+ cells were split into CD45RA+ naive and CD45RA-negative memory subsets. About this clone itself: Its antigen is unidentified.

The source of this sequence is a man aged 25-40 years in good health. The sample taken for sequencing was memory CD4+ T cells sorted from blood. Subset reported: CD45RA-negative fraction. The chain employs TRBV28 and TRBJ2-6; no firm D call. Here the CDR3 reads CASSAHLLTQSRANVLTF. The CDR3 DNA reads TGTGCCAGCAGTGCACATCTCTTGACACAAAGTCGGGCCAACGTCCTGACTTTC.